Below are 27 T cell receptor beta chains sequenced from a single sample in a study of T cells after yellow fever vaccination. TCRdb independently ran MiXCR on the 5' RACE reads; one entry per CDR3 protein. The sample lists about 550,000 distinct CDR3 sequences, approximately 21% seen once, with 13% to 15% in the top ten. The sequencing here drew on PBMCs, taken 15 days after the yellow fever booster vaccination. All receptors derive from a man younger than 45 who received the YFV17D yellow fever vaccine.

V is TRBV27 and J is TRBJ2-1; 11 nucleotides match TRBD2. Germline assignment: CDR1 MNHEY and CDR2 SMNVEV (reference sequence). Unmatched junction bases numbered 10, after V lost 6 bases and J lost 6 bases. This CDR3 has 16 residues. This CDR3 reads CASRPIAGGQVNEQFF. The CDR3 nucleotides are TGTGCCAGCAGGCCAATAGCGGGAGGGCAAGTCAATGAGCAGTTCTTC.

In its sample, this clonotype was seen a few times. The chain has TRBV4-3 and TRBJ1-1; D ambiguous. CDR1 and CDR2 (germline): LGHNA, YSLEER. Deletions cut 0 bases from V and 5 bases from J, with 7 bases between. The CDR3 is 13 amino acids. CDR3 bases: TGCGCCAGCAGCCAAGAGGGTTGGACTGAAGCTTTCTTT. It specifies CASSQEGWTEAFF.

This clonotype occurred a few times. This chain links TRBV6-2 or TRBV6-3 with TRBJ2-1; 11 bases fit TRBD2. CDR1 is MNHEY, CDR2 SVGEGT, per germline. The CDR3 contains 14 residues. V trimming: 6 bases; J trimming: 10 bases; junction bases outside the gene matches: 8. CDR3 DNA: TGTGCCAGCAGAACAGGGACTAGCGGAGGGGAGCAGTTCTTC. This encodes CASRTGTSGGEQFF.

The J gene is TRBJ2-3, the V gene TRBV6-1, with TRBD1 matching over 7 bases. The germline V gene has CDR1 MNHNS and CDR2 SASEGT. This CDR3 is 15 amino acids long. The junction had 11 bases not matched to a gene; V was cut back by 9 bases and J by 2 bases. CDR3 sequence (DNA): TGTGCCAGTTCTAAGGGGGCCCCCCCCACAGATACGCAGTATTTT. Its translation: CASSKGAPPTDTQYF.

The gene calls are TRBV4-3 and TRBJ2-7; TRBD2 is a possible D gene (6 bases). Trimming removed 6 bases at V and 2 bases at J, with 23 bases between. Per the germline V gene, CDR1 is LGHNA and CDR2 is YSLEER. This CDR3 comprises 17 residues. CDR3 residues: CASSYGTPEVRPYEQYF. Written as DNA, the CDR3 is TGCGCCAGCAGTTACGGGACTCCGGAGGTCCGTCCCTACGAGCAGTACTTC.

This clonotype was counted between two and nine times. The chain recombines TRBV9 with TRBJ2-7; D unresolved. There are 15 residues in the CDR3. Looked up from germline, CDR1 is SGDLS and CDR2 is YYNGEE. Trimming removed 4 bases at V and 2 bases at J, with 16 bases between. The CDR3 bases are TGTGCCAGCAGCCCCAGCCCATCCGAAGCCTACGAGCAGTACTTC. Translating it yields CASSPSPSEAYEQYF.

This clonotype turned up a few times. The chain uses TRBV25-1 and TRBJ2-2, with D perhaps TRBD2 (5 bases). The germline gives CDR1 MGHDK, CDR2 SYGVNS. Deletions cut 3 bases from V and 4 bases from J, with 6 bases between. The CDR3 is made up of 13 amino acids. CDR3: CASSEDFTGELFF. In DNA form, the CDR3 reads TGTGCCAGCAGTGAGGACTTCACCGGGGAGCTGTTTTTT.

In the case of this clonotype: Its ends do not fully match the called genes, so a read error is possible. The CDR3 sequence is CATRRDRASSYEQYF. The CDR3 DNA sequence: TGTGCCACCAGGAGAGATCGGGCGAGCTCCTACGAGCAGTACTTC. The chain employs TRBV15 and TRBJ2-7; D unresolved. Per germline, CDR1 LNHNV and CDR2 YYDKDF (reference sequence). The CDR3 has 15 residues.

This chain links TRBV7-9 with TRBJ2-1; 10 nucleotides align to TRBD1. Losses at the gene ends were 4 bases for V and 7 bases for J; bases not matched to a gene: 7. This CDR3 region has 15 residues. In germline, CDR1 is SEHNR, CDR2 FQNEAQ (reference sequence). Here the CDR3 DNA reads TGTGCCAGCAGCTCGGGACAGGGGACGGTAAATGAGCAGTTCTTC. As protein: CASSSGQGTVNEQFF. Full variable domain (missing parts from reference TRBV7-9 and TRBJ2-1): DTGVSQNPRHKITKRGQNVTFRCDPISEHNRLYWYRQTLGQGPEFLTYFQNEAQLEKSRLLSDRFSAERPKGSFSTLEIQRTEQGDSAMYLCASSSGQGTVNEQFFGPGTRLTVL.

The CDR3 spells CAISSQGTGTEAFF. The CDR3 DNA follows: TGTGCCATCAGTTCACAGGGAACAGGCACTGAAGCTTTCTTT. This sequence joins TRBV10-3 and TRBJ1-1; D is possibly TRBD1 (6 bases). The CDR3 runs 14 residues. Looked up from germline, CDR1 is ENHRY and CDR2 is SYGVKD. The ends were cut back, 5 bases at V and 4 bases at J, with 14 bases in the middle.

This clonotype appeared a few times. The rearrangement joins TRBV12-3 or TRBV12-4 to TRBJ1-6, with 7 bases matching TRBD1. The CDR3 totals 14 residues. V gave up 6 bases and J gave up 8 bases; unmatched junction bases: 7. Here the CDR3 DNA reads TGTGCCAGCAGGCAACAGGGGTCGGATTCACCCCTCCACTTT. It specifies CASRQQGSDSPLHF.

The chain carries TRBV9 and TRBJ2-7; 9 bases are a match to TRBD1. V was pared by 0 bases and J by 4 bases, with 5 bases of the junction left unmatched. The CDR3 spans 15 residues. The germline gives CDR1 SGDLS, CDR2 YYNGEE. CDR3 sequence reads: CASSVGGQGLYEQYF. DNA of the CDR3: TGTGCCAGCAGCGTAGGGGGACAGGGTCTGTACGAGCAGTACTTC.

In its sample, this clonotype was seen a few times. The chain combines TRBV20-1 with TRBJ2-7, with D unclear. CDR1 and CDR2 from the germline V gene are DFQATT and SNEGSKA (reference sequence). V was shortened by 3 bases and J by 0 bases, with 9 bases between the two germline ends. CDR3 size: 13 residues. In DNA form, the CDR3 reads TGCAGTGCTAGTAAGGTCGGCTCCTACGAGCAGTACTTC. The encoded protein is CSASKVGSYEQYF.

The chain couples TRBV25-1 to TRBJ2-5; 7 nucleotides agree with TRBD2. The trim removed 1 base at V and 4 bases at J, leaving 0 bases unmatched. Germline V gene lookup returns CDR1 MGHDK and CDR2 SYGVNS. CDR3 length: 13 residues. The CDR3 coding sequence is TGTGCCAGCAGTGAATGGGGGGGAGAGACCCAGTACTTC. Protein sequence: CASSEWGGETQYF.

This clonotype was picked up a small number of times. CDR3 amino acids: CASSYLGAPKDTQYF. The CDR3 coding sequence is TGTGCCAGCAGTTACCTGGGGGCGCCGAAGGATACGCAGTATTTT. This sequence joins TRBV6-5 and TRBJ2-3; a possible D gene is TRBD1 (6 bases). The CDR3 has 15 residues. Germline CDR1 MNHEY, CDR2 SVGAGI. Trimming shortened V by 2 bases and J by 6 bases, and 15 bases separated the two germline ends.

The chain links TRBV6-2 or TRBV6-3 to TRBJ1-1, with TRBD1 identical over 7 bases. Germline loops: CDR1 MNHEY, CDR2 SVGEGT. The CDR3 spans 15 residues. Unmatched junction bases numbered 14, after V lost 6 bases and J lost 7 bases. The CDR3: CASRDRDSGPFEAFF. Written as DNA, the CDR3 is TGTGCCAGCAGGGACCGGGACAGTGGTCCTTTTGAAGCTTTCTTT.

The chain joins TRBV12-3 or TRBV12-4 to TRBJ2-1; D gene uncertain. V lost 3 bases and J 3 bases, leaving 12 bases between the germline ends. The CDR3 covers 15 residues. The CDR3 sequence is CASSFGSLSYNEQFF. CDR3 sequence (DNA): TGTGCCAGCAGTTTTGGGTCTCTAAGCTACAATGAGCAGTTCTTC.

This clonotype was found a few times. This sequence joins TRBV7-2 and TRBJ2-5; 7 positions agree with TRBD1. CDR1 SGHTA and CDR2 FQGNSA come from the germline V gene. The V gene end was trimmed by 5 bases and the J gene end by 5 bases; junction bases not matched to a gene: 14. CDR3 size: 16 residues. CDR3 region: CASSPLGQVGLETQYF. The CDR3 nucleotides are TGTGCCAGCAGCCCATTAGGACAGGTCGGCCTCGAGACCCAGTACTTC.

This clonotype appeared a single time. V is TRBV11-2 and J is TRBJ2-2, with 11 nucleotides matching TRBD2. Trimming removed 6 bases from V and 6 bases from J; junction bases left unmatched: 9. Germline V gives CDR1 SGHAT, CDR2 FQNNGV. This CDR3 spans 16 amino acids. The CDR3 spells CASSPSLAGAAGELFF. The CDR3 DNA follows: TGTGCCAGCAGTCCCTCACTAGCGGGAGCAGCCGGGGAGCTGTTTTTT.

The gene calls are TRBV20-1 and TRBJ2-3, with 7 bases aligning to TRBD2. This CDR3 is 15 amino acids long. With V trimmed by 0 bases and J by 4 bases, 7 bases remained unmatched. CDR1 DFQATT and CDR2 SNEGSKA come from the germline V gene (reference sequence). CDR3 region: CSARDLLASPDTQYF. In DNA form, the CDR3 reads TGCAGTGCTAGAGACCTACTAGCGTCGCCAGATACGCAGTATTTT.

V usage is TRBV20-1 and J usage is TRBJ2-5; D uncertain. In germline, CDR1 is DFQATT, CDR2 SNEGSKA (reference sequence). V was clipped by 4 bases and J by 5 bases, with 11 bases between them. This CDR3 comprises 12 residues. CDR3: CSAKGFYETQYF. CDR3 in DNA: TGCAGTGCTAAAGGGTTTTACGAGACCCAGTACTTC.

The V gene is TRBV5-1, the J gene TRBJ2-5; 7 nucleotides agree with TRBD1. CDR3 length equals 15 residues. Trimming cost V 0 bases and J 5 bases; bases outside gene matches: 7. CDR1 is SGHRS, CDR2 YFSETQ, per germline. The CDR3 DNA follows: TGCGCCAGCAGCTTGGGGGCTAGGGGACAGGAGACCCAGTACTTC. This encodes CASSLGARGQETQYF.

CDR3 coding DNA: TGTGCCAGCAGTTCCGCCCTCGGGACTACCAAAGGGACCCAGTACTTC. Translated: CASSSALGTTKGTQYF. The chain has TRBV6-2 or TRBV6-3 and TRBJ2-5; the match to TRBD2 covers 7 bases. Unmatched junction bases numbered 15, after V lost 4 bases and J lost 7 bases. The CDR3 is made up of 16 amino acids. The V gene's germline CDR1 is MNHEY and CDR2 SVGEGT.

The table lists this clonotype with a few counts. The J gene is TRBJ1-6, the V gene TRBV20-1; TRBD1 might be the D (6 bases). V was shortened by 0 bases and J by 6 bases, with 12 bases between the two germline ends. CDR1 is DFQATT, CDR2 SNEGSKA, per germline (reference sequence). This CDR3 is built from 15 residues. In nucleotides, the CDR3 is TGCAGTGCTAGAGATGAGGGGGTCGGTAATTCACCCCTCCACTTT. Translated, it gives CSARDEGVGNSPLHF.

This clonotype was seen at least ten times. The chain combines TRBV29-1 with TRBJ2-3; 10 nucleotides match TRBD1. CDR3 length equals 14 residues. Germline V CDR1 and CDR2: SQVTM, ANQGSEA. V shed 6 bases and J 2 bases; nucleotides not matched to a gene: 5. The CDR3 sequence: CSVGTGANTDTQYF. The CDR3 DNA follows: TGCAGCGTGGGGACAGGGGCTAACACAGATACGCAGTATTTT.

CDR3 sequence (DNA): TGTGCCAGCAGTCCGGGACTAGCGGACTACAATGAGCAGTTCTTC. Translating it yields CASSPGLADYNEQFF. V and J are TRBV6-1 and TRBJ2-1; the match to TRBD2 covers 11 bases. CDR3 length equals 15 residues. After removal of 5 bases from V and 3 bases from J, the junction contained 3 bases not matched to a gene. Germline V gene lookup returns CDR1 MNHNS and CDR2 SASEGT.

This clonotype showed up just a few times. The chain is built from TRBV12-3 or TRBV12-4 and TRBJ2-1, with unresolved D. Trimming took 5 bases from V and 8 from J, leaving 7 bases between them. The CDR3 spans 11 residues. CDR3 DNA: TGTGCCAGCAGTAATCGGGATGAGCAGTTCTTC. Encoded protein: CASSNRDEQFF.